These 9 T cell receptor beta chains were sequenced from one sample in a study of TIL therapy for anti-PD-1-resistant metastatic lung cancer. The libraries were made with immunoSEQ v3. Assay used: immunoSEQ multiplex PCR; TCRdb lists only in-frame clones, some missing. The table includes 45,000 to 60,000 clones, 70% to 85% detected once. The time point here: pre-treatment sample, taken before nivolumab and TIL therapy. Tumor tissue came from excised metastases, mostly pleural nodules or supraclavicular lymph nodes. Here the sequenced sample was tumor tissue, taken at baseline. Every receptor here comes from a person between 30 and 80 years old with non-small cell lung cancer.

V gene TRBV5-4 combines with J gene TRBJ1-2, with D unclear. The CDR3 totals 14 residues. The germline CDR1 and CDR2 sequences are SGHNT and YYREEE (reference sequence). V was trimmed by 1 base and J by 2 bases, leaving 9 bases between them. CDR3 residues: CASSLMGINYGYTF. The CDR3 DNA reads TGTGCCAGCAGCTTGATGGGGATAAACTATGGCTACACCTTC.

CDR3 residues: CASSLSGTGVTEAFF. CDR3 coding DNA: TGTGCCAGCAGTTTATCCGGGACAGGGGTCACTGAAGCTTTCTTT. The chain has TRBV27 and TRBJ1-1; 10 nucleotides agree with TRBD1. V lost 0 bases, J lost 4 bases, and 2 bases stayed unmatched. Germline V CDR1 and CDR2: MNHEY, SMNVEV (reference sequence). The CDR3 sequence is 15 residues long.

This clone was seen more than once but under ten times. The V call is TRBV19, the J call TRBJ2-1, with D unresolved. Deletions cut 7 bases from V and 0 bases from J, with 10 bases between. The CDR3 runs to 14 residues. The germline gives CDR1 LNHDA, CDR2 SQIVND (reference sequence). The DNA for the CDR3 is TGTGCCAGTACCCACACAAGCTCCTACAATGAGCAGTTCTTC. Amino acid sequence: CASTHTSSYNEQFF. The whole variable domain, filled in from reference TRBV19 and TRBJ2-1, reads DGGITQSPKYLFRKEGQNVTLSCEQNLNHDAMYWYRQDPGQGLRLIYYSQIVNDFQKGDIAEGYSVSREKKESFPLTVTSAQKNPTAFYLCASTHTSSYNEQFFGPGTRLTVL.

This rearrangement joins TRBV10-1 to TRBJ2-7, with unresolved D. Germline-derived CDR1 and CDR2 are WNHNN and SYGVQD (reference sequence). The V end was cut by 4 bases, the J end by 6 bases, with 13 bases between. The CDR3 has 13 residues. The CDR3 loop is CASSAGAWGEQYF. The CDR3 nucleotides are TGCGCCAGCAGTGCTGGTGCCTGGGGCGAGCAGTACTTC.

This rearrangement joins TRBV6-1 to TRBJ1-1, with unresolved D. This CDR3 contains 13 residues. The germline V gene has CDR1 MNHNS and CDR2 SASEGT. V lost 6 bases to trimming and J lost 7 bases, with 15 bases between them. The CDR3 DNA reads TGTGCCAGCAGAAAGGGTCCTGAGAGTGAAGCTTTCTTT. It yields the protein CASRKGPESEAFF.

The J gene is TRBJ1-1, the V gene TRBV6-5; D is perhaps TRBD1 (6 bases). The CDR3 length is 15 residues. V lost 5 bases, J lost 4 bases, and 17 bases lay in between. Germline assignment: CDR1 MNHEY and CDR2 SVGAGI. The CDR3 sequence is CASSTVGGAGTEAFF. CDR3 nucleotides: TGTGCCAGCAGTACCGTGGGGGGCGCGGGCACTGAAGCTTTCTTT.

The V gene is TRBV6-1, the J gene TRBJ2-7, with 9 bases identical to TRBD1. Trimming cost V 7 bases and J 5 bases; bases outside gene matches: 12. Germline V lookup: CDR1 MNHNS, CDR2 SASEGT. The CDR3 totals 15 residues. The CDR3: CASTKALTGGNEQYF. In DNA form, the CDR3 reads TGTGCCAGCACCAAGGCCCTGACAGGGGGTAACGAGCAGTACTTC.

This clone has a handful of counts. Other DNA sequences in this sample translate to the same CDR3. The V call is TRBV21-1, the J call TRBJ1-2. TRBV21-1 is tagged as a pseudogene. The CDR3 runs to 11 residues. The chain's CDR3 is CPLRINYGYTF. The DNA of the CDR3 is TGTCCCTTAAGAATTAACTATGGCTACACCTTC.

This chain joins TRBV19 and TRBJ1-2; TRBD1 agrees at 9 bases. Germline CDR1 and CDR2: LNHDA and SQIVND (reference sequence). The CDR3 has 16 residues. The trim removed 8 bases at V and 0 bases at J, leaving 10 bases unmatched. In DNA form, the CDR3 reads TGTGCCAGTGGCCAGACAGGGGGTCGGGCTAACTATGGCTACACCTTC. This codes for CASGQTGGRANYGYTF.